This TCR beta chain was sequenced during a study of blood T cell repertoires in COVID-19. Across the whole study: Acute-phase and convalescent COVID-19 samples originated in the United States, Italy and Spain. Sources were T cells, B-cell-depleted T cells, or PBMCs; the material itself was cDNA or gDNA.

Germline V gene lookup returns CDR1 SGHAT and CDR2 FQNNGV. CDR3 length equals 15 residues. Trimming removed 0 bases at V and 7 bases at J, with 12 bases between. The authors' processing: Counts of nucleated cells, estimated from reference gene primer amplification, were obtained. Method: immunoSEQ multiplex PCR; TCRdb's copy keeps in-frame clones and lacks some. V, J and clone size derive from that table, while D and trimming were established from the DNA sequence. Of 150,000 to 200,000 clones in the sample, around 87% were seen once. This TCR was sampled from a man aged 18 to 35 with active or convalescent COVID-19. V is TRBV11-2 and J is TRBJ1-4; TRBD1 is a possible D gene (5 bases). Sequencing was carried out using peripheral blood. The CDR3 reads CASSLDGGVGEKLFF. CDR3 nucleotides: TGTGCCAGCAGCTTAGATGGAGGGGTCGGTGAAAAACTGTTTTTT.